Listed here are 28 T cell receptor beta chains from one sample, sequenced in a study of blood T cell repertoires in COVID-19. The data were produced by immunoSEQ multiplex PCR, yet TCRdb's version contains in-frame clones alone and is incomplete. Here the sample spans approximately 75,000 clones, 86% being singletons. Input material: peripheral blood. Every receptor here comes from an elderly man with COVID-19, enrolled during active disease.

This clone was detected only once. The chain recombines TRBV11-3 with TRBJ1-4; D is unresolved. Trimming shortened V by 1 base and J by 5 bases, and 17 bases separated the two germline ends. The V gene's germline CDR1 is SGHNT and CDR2 YENEEA. The CDR3 length is 17 residues. The CDR3 DNA sequence: TGTGCCAGCAGCTTAGCCCCCGGCGGGTTCGACAATGAAAAACTGTTTTTT. Protein product: CASSLAPGGFDNEKLFF.

The count of this clone is one. J is TRBJ1-3 and V is TRBV3-1 (or the pseudogene TRBV3-2); tentative D call: TRBD1 (6 bases). From germline, CDR1 is LGHDT and CDR2 YNNKEL (reference sequence). V lost 6 bases and J lost 2, with 14 bases in between. This CDR3 comprises 15 residues. The CDR3 is CASSHPTGTGNTIYF. The CDR3 DNA follows: TGTGCCAGCAGTCACCCCACAGGGACTGGAAACACCATATATTTT.

The gene calls are TRBV2 and TRBJ1-3; TRBD1 aligns across 7 bases. J lost 4 bases, V lost 7 bases, and 10 bases had no gene match. In germline, CDR1 is SNHLY, CDR2 FYNNEI. The CDR3 is 15 residues long. Written as DNA, the CDR3 is TGTGCCAGCACTATGAGACAGGGTGGAGGAAACACCATATATTTT. Translating gives CASTMRQGGGNTIYF.

This clone has more than one count but fewer than ten. The rearrangement joins TRBV3-1 (or the pseudogene TRBV3-2) to TRBJ1-5, with 7 bases that match TRBD1. V lost 4 bases, J lost 3 bases, and 6 bases stayed unmatched. The CDR3 covers 15 residues. Germline V gene lookup returns CDR1 LGHDT and CDR2 YNNKEL (reference sequence). The CDR3 sequence: CASSLAGGNNQPQHF. The CDR3 coding sequence is TGTGCCAGCAGCCTTGCAGGGGGAAACAATCAGCCCCAGCATTTT.

In DNA form, the CDR3 reads TGTGCCAGCAGCCAAGGCGAGGGAAGCACTGAAGCTTTCTTT. Protein sequence: CASSQGEGSTEAFF. This chain uses TRBV3-1 (or the pseudogene TRBV3-2) with TRBJ1-1; no definite D call. CDR1 is LGHDT and CDR2 is YNNKEL in the germline V gene (reference sequence). The V end was cut by 1 base, the J end by 4 bases, with 10 bases between. This CDR3 contains 14 residues.

CDR3 DNA sequence: TGTGCCAGCAGTTTAAAGGGGACATTCCAAGAGACCCAGTACTTC. Its translation is CASSLKGTFQETQYF. The chain recombines TRBV6-6 with TRBJ2-5; D possibly corresponds to TRBD1 (6 bases). The V gene's germline CDR1 is MNHNY and CDR2 SVGAGI (reference sequence). This CDR3 is 15 amino acids long. V lost 4 bases to trimming and J lost 1 base, with 13 bases between them.

The gene calls are TRBV12-5 and TRBJ2-1; possibly TRBD1 for D (5 bases). Between the trimmed V and J ends, which lost 1 base and 0 bases, there was a span of 7 bases. From germline, CDR1 is LGHNT and CDR2 FRNRAP. CDR3 length: 15 amino acids. The chain's CDR3 is CASGLGQSSYNEQFF. Written as DNA, the CDR3 is TGTGCTAGTGGTTTGGGACAGAGCTCCTACAATGAGCAGTTCTTC. Filled out from reference TRBV12-5 and TRBJ2-1, the complete variable domain reads DARVTQTPRHKVTEMGQEVTMRCQPILGHNTVFWYRQTMMQGLELLAYFRNRAPLDDSGMPKDRFSAEMPDATLATLKIQPSEPRDSAVYFCASGLGQSSYNEQFFGPGTRLTVL.

The chain is built from TRBV7-9 and TRBJ1-3; tentative D call: TRBD1 (5 bases). The CDR3 covers 17 residues. Germline V CDR1 and CDR2: SEHNR, FQNEAQ (reference sequence). The ends were cut back, 5 bases at V and 4 bases at J, with 21 bases in the middle. The CDR3 sequence: CASSNPGPGNPGNTIYF. The CDR3 nucleotides read TGTGCCAGCAGCAACCCGGGCCCAGGGAACCCCGGAAACACCATATATTTT.

The chain joins TRBV4-1 to TRBJ2-5; D is uncertain. The CDR3 has 15 amino acids. Germline V CDR1 and CDR2: MGHRA, YSYEKL. With 0 bases removed from V and 0 bases from J, the gap between germline ends came to 8 bases. The CDR3 coding sequence is TGCGCCAGCAGCCAAGACCCGCGGAACCAAGAGACCCAGTACTTC. It specifies CASSQDPRNQETQYF.

The V and J genes are TRBV27 and TRBJ1-2; 8 nucleotides line up with TRBD1. After removal of 3 bases from V and 7 bases from J, the junction contained 7 bases not matched to a gene. CDR3 length: 14 residues. Germline values: CDR1 MNHEY, CDR2 SMNVEV (reference sequence). The CDR3 sequence is CASSFNTGGFGYTF. The CDR3 region has the DNA TGTGCCAGCAGTTTCAACACAGGGGGTTTTGGCTACACCTTC.

The chain carries TRBV24-1 and TRBJ2-5; no reliable D call. Trimming stripped 4 bases from V and 5 bases from J, with 16 bases between. CDR1 and CDR2 from the germline V gene are KGHDR and SFDVKD. The CDR3 has 15 residues. CDR3 nucleotide sequence: TGTGCCACCAGTGACGCGCTGCGGCCTTCGGAGACCCAGTACTTC. It specifies CATSDALRPSETQYF.

This clone was counted only a few times. The chain has TRBV5-4 and TRBJ2-1, with TRBD2 matching over 8 bases. The CDR3 runs to 15 residues. Germline V CDR1 and CDR2: SGHNT, YYREEE (reference sequence). J lost 6 bases, V lost 1 base, and 6 bases had no gene match. The CDR3 here is CASSLMVAGSNEQFF. Written as DNA, the CDR3 is TGTGCCAGCAGCTTGATGGTAGCGGGGTCCAATGAGCAGTTCTTC. Together with reference TRBV5-4 and TRBJ2-1, the CDR3 gives the full variable domain: ETGVTQSPTHLIKTRGQQVTLRCSSQSGHNTVSWYQQALGQGPQFIFQYYREEENGRGNFPPRFSGLQFPNYSSELNVNALELDDSALYLCASSLMVAGSNEQFFGPGTRLTVL.

This clone was counted once. One end of the junction is discordant with germline, which a read error may explain. The chain recombines TRBV9 with TRBJ1-3; D not certain. The germline CDR1 and CDR2 sequences are SGDLS and YYNGEE. The CDR3 length is 14 residues. The CDR3 DNA is TGTGCCAGCAGCGCTCTATACTCTGGAGACACCATATATTTT. Amino acid sequence: CASSALYSGDTIYF.

Concerning this clone: At one of its ends the junction is not consistent with the germline gene, which may arise from a read error. The gene calls are TRBV19 and TRBJ2-7; 10 positions match TRBD1. The CDR3 consists of 15 residues. Per the germline V gene, CDR1 is LNHDA and CDR2 is SQIVND (reference sequence). The CDR3 DNA is TGTGCCAATAGTAGACCGGGACAGGGGACCTACGAGCAGTACTTC. This translates into CANSRPGQGTYEQYF.

V and J are TRBV18 and TRBJ2-3, with TRBD1 identical over 8 bases. Losses at the gene ends were 3 bases for V and 6 bases for J; bases not matched to a gene: 5. Germline V gene data show CDR1 as KGHSH and CDR2 as LQKENI. This CDR3 has 14 amino acids. Here the CDR3 reads CASSPGTGRDTQYF. CDR3 sequence (DNA): TGTGCCAGCTCACCCGGGACAGGCAGGGATACGCAGTATTTT.

The rearrangement joins TRBV29-1 to TRBJ1-2; D may be TRBD1 (6 bases). Germline CDR1 SQVTM, CDR2 ANQGSEA. The CDR3 consists of 14 residues. Trimming cost V 2 bases and J 4 bases, with 14 bases left between them. CDR3 region: CSVESGGAGYGYTF. The CDR3 DNA follows: TGCAGCGTTGAATCTGGGGGCGCGGGCTATGGCTACACCTTC. The variable domain in full, completed from reference TRBV29-1 and TRBJ1-2, reads SAVISQKPSRDICQRGTSLTIQCQVDSQVTMMFWYRQQPGQSLTLIATANQGSEATYESGFVIDKFPISRPNLTFSTLTVSNMSPEDSSIYLCSVESGGAGYGYTFGSGTRLTVV.

The genes are TRBV5-1 and TRBJ1-2; 7 bases align to TRBD1. The CDR3 extends over 13 amino acids. CDR1 and CDR2 from the germline V gene are SGHRS and YFSETQ. V shed 7 bases and J 5 bases; nucleotides not matched to a gene: 8. The CDR3 DNA sequence: TGCGCCAGCCGTCGGGACAGAGCATATGGCTACACCTTC. Translated: CASRRDRAYGYTF.

This clone showed up just a few times. The chain has TRBV6-1 and TRBJ1-2, with 8 bases that match TRBD1. V shed 2 bases, J shed 4 bases, and the junction held 9 bases outside the gene matches. Germline V gives CDR1 MNHNS, CDR2 SASEGT. The CDR3 spans 16 residues. CDR3 DNA sequence: TGTGCCAGCAGTGAAATTGGACAGGGTCCGATCTATGGCTACACCTTC. Amino acids: CASSEIGQGPIYGYTF.

This chain links TRBV19 with TRBJ1-4, with D perhaps matching TRBD1 (6 bases). V lost 3 bases and J 5 bases, leaving 10 bases between the germline ends. CDR3 length: 14 residues. In germline, CDR1 is LNHDA, CDR2 SQIVND (reference sequence). The CDR3 DNA sequence: TGTGCCAGTAGTATCGGACAGACAAATGAAAAACTGTTTTTT. Translation gives CASSIGQTNEKLFF.

This rearrangement joins TRBV18 to TRBJ2-7; tentatively, D is TRBD1 (6 bases). The CDR3 loop spans 14 amino acids. Germline V gene data show CDR1 as KGHSH and CDR2 as LQKENI. The V end lost 3 bases, the J end lost 2 bases, and 11 bases lay between the germline ends. The CDR3 DNA reads TGTGCCAGCTCACCGACAGGATCCGCCTACGAGCAGTACTTC. It translates to CASSPTGSAYEQYF.

J is TRBJ2-3 and V is TRBV24-1, with TRBD1 matching 9 bases. CDR3 length equals 16 residues. Losses at the gene ends were 3 bases for V and 2 bases for J; bases not matched to a gene: 5. In germline, CDR1 is KGHDR, CDR2 SFDVKD. CDR3 sequence reads: CATSDPGTGFTDTQYF. CDR3 DNA: TGTGCCACCAGTGATCCCGGGACAGGGTTCACAGATACGCAGTATTTT.

The CDR3 nucleotides are TGTGCCAGCAGTCTGTCCGCTATGAACACTGAAGCTTTCTTT. It yields the protein CASSLSAMNTEAFF. The J gene is TRBJ1-1, the V gene TRBV28; D is unresolved. The length of the CDR3 is 14 residues. Trimming took 5 bases from V and 0 from J, leaving 10 bases between them. Germline CDR1 is MDHEN and CDR2 is SYDVKM.

This clone was found once. V gene TRBV6-5 combines with J gene TRBJ1-1, with 7 bases that match TRBD1. V shed 7 bases and J 1 base; nucleotides not matched to a gene: 6. Germline V lookup: CDR1 MNHEY, CDR2 SVGAGI. CDR3 size: 14 residues. The CDR3 DNA sequence: TGTGCCAGCACCAAATACAGGGGGAACACTGAAGCTTTCTTT. Its protein is CASTKYRGNTEAFF.

This clone was seen only a few times. The sample contains more than one DNA sequence encoding this CDR3. The V call is TRBV3-1 (or the pseudogene TRBV3-2), the J call TRBJ1-3; D is ambiguous. There are 16 residues in the CDR3. Trimming took off 4 bases at V and 0 bases at J, with 13 bases between the two ends. Germline CDR1 and CDR2: LGHDT and YNNKEL (reference sequence). CDR3 loop: CASSRILANSGNTIYF. In DNA form, the CDR3 reads TGTGCCAGCAGCCGAATTCTGGCCAACTCTGGAAACACCATATATTTT.

This clone has just a few counts. This chain joins TRBV5-1 and TRBJ2-7; unclear D gene. The V end was cut by 0 bases, the J end by 4 bases, with 5 bases between. Germline V gene lookup returns CDR1 SGHRS and CDR2 YFSETQ. The CDR3 covers 12 residues. The CDR3 region has the DNA TGCGCCAGCAGCTTGGATTTATACGAGCAGTACTTC. Protein product: CASSLDLYEQYF.

The chain uses TRBV20-1 and TRBJ2-7, with TRBD1 matching 8 bases. Germline CDR1 is DFQATT and CDR2 is SNEGSKA (reference sequence). This CDR3 is 15 amino acids long. The V segment lost 3 bases and the J segment 5 bases; nucleotides outside the gene matches: 12. The CDR3 DNA reads as TGCAGTGCTAGTGCAGGACAGGGTACGTTCCACGAGCAGTACTTC. It specifies CSASAGQGTFHEQYF.

V is TRBV6-5 and J is TRBJ2-2; 9 bases map to TRBD1. Per germline, CDR1 MNHEY and CDR2 SVGAGI. The junction had 3 bases not matched to a gene; V was cut back by 6 bases and J by 7 bases. This CDR3 has 13 amino acids. This CDR3 reads CASRGQGNGELFF. For the CDR3, the DNA is TGTGCCAGCAGGGGACAGGGTAACGGGGAGCTGTTTTTT.

V is TRBV18 and J is TRBJ1-1, with D possibly TRBD1 on 6 matching bases. This CDR3 has 15 residues. Trimming pared 3 bases from V and 4 bases from J, leaving 15 bases between. Germline V gene sequence: CDR1 KGHSH, CDR2 LQKENI. The CDR3 here is CASSPWTEMSTEAFF. Here the CDR3 DNA reads TGTGCCAGCTCACCCTGGACAGAAATGAGCACTGAAGCTTTCTTT.